This T cell receptor beta chain was captured by sequencing in a study of cytomegalovirus exposure and HLA in healthy donors. Study details: The same platform as the approximately 730 first-cohort repertoires was used for the 120 validation repertoires, a later analysis reported.

In germline, CDR1 is MNHNY, CDR2 SVGAGI (reference sequence). V gave up 5 bases and J gave up 3 bases, with 11 bases separating them. The CDR3 extends over 13 amino acids. The protocol was immunoSEQ multiplex PCR, while the TCRdb copy is restricted to in-frame clones and leaves out a portion. Among about 72,000 clones, 94% were seen once, and the ten largest hold around 0.65%. Findings and limits, study-wide: Using the classifier, cytomegalovirus status was reportedly diagnosed with high specificity and sensitivity.

Points on this clone: The antigen is undetermined.

This receptor was identified in a woman aged 18-29 years in good health and CMV-seronegative. V and J are TRBV6-6 and TRBJ2-7; tentative D call: TRBD1 (6 bases). Sequenced: PBMCs. The CDR3 DNA reads TGTGCCAGCAGTCACGGACAGAACTACGAGCAGTACTTC. Its protein is CASSHGQNYEQYF.